Sequencing of this TCR beta chain was carried out in a study of blood T cells in healthy people across ages. Healthy individuals of Caucasian origin from Russia, aged roughly 6 to 95, served as donors. Per-sample PBMC isolation yielded at least 7 million cells. Findings of the study overall: Measured against age, TCR beta diversity per million T cells decreased in a roughly linear manner.

A word on this clonotype: Its specificity is unknown.

A second PCR of about 7 to 11 cycles used a sample-barcoded 5' primer and a J-beta primer mix. TCRdb passed the 5' RACE reads through MiXCR, listing each CDR3 protein once. This sample has about 1.4 million distinct CDR3 sequences, with around 55% found just once. Germline CDR1 reads SGHRS; CDR2 reads YFSETQ. V was trimmed by 4 bases and J by 2 bases, leaving 15 bases between them. The CDR3 sequence is 15 residues long. V gene TRBV5-1 combines with J gene TRBJ1-1; a weak D match, TRBD1 (5 bases). Specimen: blood. The source is a man aged 18-30 years in good health. CDR3 coding DNA: TGCGCCAGCAGCCGCGAAGGGGTTTTTAACACTGAAGCTTTCTTT. It specifies CASSREGVFNTEAFF.